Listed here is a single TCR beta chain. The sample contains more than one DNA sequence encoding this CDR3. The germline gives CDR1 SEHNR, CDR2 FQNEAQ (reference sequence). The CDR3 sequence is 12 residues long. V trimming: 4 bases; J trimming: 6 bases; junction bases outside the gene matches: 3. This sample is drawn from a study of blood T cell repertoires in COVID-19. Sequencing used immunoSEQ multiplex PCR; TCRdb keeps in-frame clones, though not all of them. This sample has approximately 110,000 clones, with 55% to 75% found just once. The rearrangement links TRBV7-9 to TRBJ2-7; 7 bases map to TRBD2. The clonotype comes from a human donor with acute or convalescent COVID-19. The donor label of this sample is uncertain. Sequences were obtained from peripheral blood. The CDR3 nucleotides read TGTGCCAGCAGCTGGGGGGGTGGCGAGCAGTACTTC. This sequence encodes CASSWGGGEQYF.